This T cell receptor (beta chain) was identified during a study of blood T cells in healthy people across ages. Germline V gene data show CDR1 as DFQATT and CDR2 as SNEGSKA (reference sequence). The CDR3 sequence is 12 residues long. The ends were cut back, 6 bases at V and 2 bases at J, with 10 bases in the middle. Using a J-beta primer mix together with a sample-barcoded 5' primer, a second PCR was run for about 7 to 12 cycles. TCRdb itself ran the 5' RACE reads through MiXCR, one entry per CDR3 protein. The data contain 600,000 to 800,000 distinct CDR3 sequences, around 52% of them seen just once; the ten biggest clones take up roughly 13%.

The sequenced sample consisted of blood. The gene calls are TRBV20-1 and TRBJ1-2; TRBD1 is a possible D gene (5 bases). The sequence was collected from a woman at least 80 years old in good health. Here the CDR3 reads CSAGSGNYGYTF. CDR3 in DNA: TGCAGTGCGGGCTCAGGGAACTATGGCTACACCTTC.